This T cell receptor (beta chain) was sequenced for a study of PD-L1 blockade in urothelial cancer. Study as a whole: Males with bladder-origin urothelial cancer constituted about nine tenths of the roughly 29 patients. T cells were recovered from blood samples at a median of around 150,000. The analyses of blood took place 3 weeks (second dose) and 6 weeks after treatment start.

A total of 1 to 8 samples per patient were collected pretreatment and on-treatment. The CDR3 is 13 residues long. Germline V gene lookup returns CDR1 MNHNS and CDR2 SASEGT. V was cut by 6 bases and J by 0 bases, with 6 bases left in between. Some clones are missing from TCRdb's copy, which holds only in-frame ones; the method was immunoSEQ multiplex PCR. The sample gives around 56,000 clones, around 84% of which show up once; roughly 2.8% is in the top ten. Sequenced material: PBMCs, taken around atezolizumab (anti-PD-L1) treatment. The clonotype originates from a man aged 45-65 years with urothelial cancer. V and J are TRBV6-1 and TRBJ1-3; D unclear. The CDR3 coding sequence is TGTGCCAGCAGGCCTAACTCTGGAAACACCATATATTTT. This gives the protein CASRPNSGNTIYF.